This T cell receptor (beta chain) was retrieved from a study of Ad26.COV2.S vaccination and SARS-CoV-2 variants. Germline lookup yields CDR1 SGHVS and CDR2 FQNEAQ. The CDR3 is made up of 14 amino acids. V was pared by 8 bases and J by 0 bases, with 11 bases between. This sample's treatment: roughly 20 received Ad26.COV2.S at low or high dose, single or two shots; 5 received placebo; per-sample allocation not given. Repertoires come from day 63 after the first vaccine or placebo injection. Sequencing used immunoSEQ multiplex PCR; TCRdb keeps in-frame clones, though not all of them. The sample has about 320,000 clones, about 86% seen once; the top ten hold 1.5% to 2.5%.

Material: peripheral blood, obtained in a trial of Ad26.COV2.S vaccine versus placebo. The source is a person between 18 and 59 years old who received the Ad26.COV2.S COVID-19 vaccine or a placebo. V gene TRBV7-8 combines with J gene TRBJ1-5, with D unclear. The CDR3 loop reads CASRAGSSNQPQHF. CDR3 nucleotides: TGTGCCAGCCGGGCGGGTAGTAGCAATCAGCCCCAGCATTTT.